Presented here are 27 T cell receptor beta chains from one specimen sequenced in a study of blood T cell repertoires in COVID-19 (dated by TCRdb to about 2020). Receptors were amplified or captured by the immunoSEQ multiplex PCR assay. TCRdb took over this immuneACCESS table, retaining in-frame rearrangements with V and J assigned. Such tables are incomplete; in checked studies, under half of the missing clones stem from an unresolved V gene, and the remainder is unexplained. Across this sample there are roughly 100,000 clones, with 90% to 95% seen only once. The leading ten clones occupy approximately 15% of the sample. Material: peripheral blood. All receptors derive from a man in his fifties with acute or convalescent COVID-19.

The table lists this clone with a few counts. The chain has TRBV28 and TRBJ2-3, with 11 bases matching TRBD2. The junction had 5 bases not matched to a gene; V was cut back by 6 bases and J by 6 bases. Looked up from germline, CDR1 is MDHEN and CDR2 is SYDVKM. This CDR3 region has 14 residues. The CDR3 DNA reads TGTGCCAGCAGCAAACTAGCGGGGGAGGATACGCAGTATTTT. Translated, it gives CASSKLAGEDTQYF.

The chain joins TRBV18 to TRBJ2-7, with D perhaps matching TRBD2 (5 bases). The germline CDR1 and CDR2 sequences are KGHSH and LQKENI. The V and J ends lost 2 bases and 5 bases respectively, with 10 bases between them. The CDR3 covers 13 residues. The CDR3: CASSPGSTHEQYF. In DNA, the CDR3 is TGTGCCAGCTCACCAGGGAGTACTCACGAGCAGTACTTC.

The V call is TRBV19, the J call TRBJ1-4, with TRBD1 matching over 7 bases. The ends lost 5 bases at V and 8 bases at J; junction bases unmatched: 14. The CDR3 sequence is 16 residues long. CDR1 LNHDA and CDR2 SQIVND come from the germline V gene (reference sequence). This CDR3 is CASSFHTGVIGEKLFF. CDR3 DNA: TGTGCCAGTAGTTTCCACACAGGGGTAATAGGGGAAAAACTGTTTTTT.

The chain joins TRBV9 to TRBJ1-5, with D possibly matching TRBD1 (6 bases). This CDR3 is built from 14 residues. V was shortened by 5 bases and J by 4 bases, with 13 bases between the two germline ends. Germline values: CDR1 SGDLS, CDR2 YYNGEE. CDR3 protein: CASSNGQINQPQHF. For the CDR3, the DNA is TGTGCCAGCAGTAACGGACAGATAAATCAGCCCCAGCATTTT.

The chain couples TRBV12-3 or TRBV12-4 to TRBJ2-7; no firm D call. This CDR3 region has 13 residues. V dropped 3 bases and J dropped 2 bases, with 8 bases sitting between them. CDR3: CASSFGRTYEQYF. As DNA, the CDR3 is TGTGCCAGCAGTTTCGGCAGGACCTACGAGCAGTACTTC.

CDR3 sequence: CASSHKAGNTDTQYF. The CDR3 DNA sequence: TGTGCCAGCAGCCATAAAGCGGGGAACACAGATACGCAGTATTTT. The chain uses TRBV3-1 (or the pseudogene TRBV3-2) and TRBJ2-3; TRBD2 aligns across 7 bases. With V trimmed by 3 bases and J by 2 bases, 5 bases remained unmatched. Germline assignment: CDR1 LGHDT and CDR2 YNNKEL (reference sequence). The length of the CDR3 is 15 residues.

The V gene is TRBV2, the J gene TRBJ2-1; 7 bases are a match to TRBD2. CDR3 length: 14 residues. V lost 6 bases, J lost 7 bases, and 9 bases stayed unmatched. Germline CDR1 SNHLY, CDR2 FYNNEI. The CDR3 DNA sequence: TGTGCCAGCAGGTATCGGGGGGTGAGGAATGAGCAGTTCTTC. As protein: CASRYRGVRNEQFF. The full variable domain, its missing parts supplied by reference TRBV2 and TRBJ2-1, is EPEVTQTPSHQVTQMGQEVILRCVPISNHLYFYWYRQILGQKVEFLVSFYNNEISEKSEIFDDQFSVERPDGSNFTLKIRSTKLEDSAMYFCASRYRGVRNEQFFGPGTRLTVL.

The chain's CDR3 is CASSRLDSRNSPLHF. DNA of the CDR3: TGTGCCAGCTCACGACTTGACAGTAGGAATTCACCCCTCCACTTT. The chain has TRBV18 and TRBJ1-6; D is possibly TRBD1 (5 bases). This CDR3 has 15 amino acids. The V end was cut by 4 bases, the J end by 7 bases, with 14 bases between. The V gene's germline CDR1 is KGHSH and CDR2 LQKENI.

V is TRBV14 and J is TRBJ1-1; possible D gene TRBD1, 5 bases. The V gene's germline CDR1 is SGHDN and CDR2 FVKESK. The CDR3 runs to 17 residues. V was shortened by 1 base and J by 5 bases, with 20 bases between the two germline ends. The CDR3 bases are TGTGCCAGCAGCCAAGTGAGGCAAGGGAAGGGGAAAACTGAAGCTTTCTTT. Its translation: CASSQVRQGKGKTEAFF.

This chain uses TRBV5-4 with TRBJ1-4, with TRBD1 matching over 12 bases. This CDR3 has 15 amino acids. V trimming: 4 bases; J trimming: 8 bases; junction bases outside the gene matches: 6. Germline V lookup: CDR1 SGHNT, CDR2 YYREEE (reference sequence). This CDR3 is CASSLPGQGAEKLFF. CDR3 nucleotides: TGTGCCAGCAGCCTACCGGGACAGGGGGCCGAAAAACTGTTTTTT.

This chain links TRBV30 with TRBJ2-7; tentatively, D is TRBD2 (5 bases). Trimming left V 2 bases short and J 1 base short, with 6 bases between. CDR1 is GTSNPN and CDR2 is SVGIG in the germline V gene (reference sequence). The CDR3 totals 12 residues. The CDR3 region is CAWSTGSYEQYF. CDR3 bases: TGTGCCTGGAGTACGGGGTCCTACGAGCAGTACTTC.

J is TRBJ1-5 and V is TRBV12-5, with D perhaps TRBD1 (6 bases). The CDR3 sequence is 15 residues long. Deletions cut 8 bases from V and 1 base from J, with 15 bases between. The V gene's germline CDR1 is LGHNT and CDR2 FRNRAP. In nucleotides, the CDR3 is TGTGCTAGTAGTCCCGGGACATTGAGCAATCAGCCCCAGCATTTT. Amino acid sequence: CASSPGTLSNQPQHF. The full variable domain, rest sourced from reference TRBV12-5 and TRBJ1-5, is DARVTQTPRHKVTEMGQEVTMRCQPILGHNTVFWYRQTMMQGLELLAYFRNRAPLDDSGMPKDRFSAEMPDATLATLKIQPSEPRDSAVYFCASSPGTLSNQPQHFGDGTRLSIL.

The V and J genes are TRBV29-1 and TRBJ2-3; 10 bases align to TRBD1. The CDR3 has 14 amino acids. Germline V gives CDR1 SQVTM, CDR2 ANQGSEA. The V segment lost 8 bases and the J segment 7 bases; nucleotides outside the gene matches: 12. The CDR3: CSSKEGTGVHTQYF. The CDR3 DNA follows: TGCAGCTCCAAAGAGGGGACAGGGGTTCATACGCAGTATTTT.

A single count supports this clone. The gene calls are TRBV5-1 and TRBJ2-3, with 10 bases that match TRBD2. Trimming at V came to 1 base and at J to 5 bases, leaving 1 base not matched to a gene. This CDR3 region has 14 residues. The germline V gene has CDR1 SGHRS and CDR2 YFSETQ. CDR3 nucleotide sequence: TGCGCCAGCAGCTTGTCTAGCGGGGGAGATACGCAGTATTTT. As protein: CASSLSSGGDTQYF.

The sample holds one count of this clone. V gene TRBV12-3 or TRBV12-4 combines with J gene TRBJ2-2; D is undetermined. This CDR3 is 13 amino acids long. V lost 5 bases, J lost 0 bases, and 4 bases lay in between. CDR3 coding DNA: TGTGCCAGCAGTCTACCGAACACCGGGGAGCTGTTTTTT. This codes for CASSLPNTGELFF.

This clone was seen once. The chain joins TRBV9 to TRBJ2-5; no clear D gene. Deletions cut 0 bases from V and 5 bases from J, with 5 bases between. The germline V gene encodes CDR1 SGDLS and CDR2 YYNGEE. CDR3 size: 12 residues. The CDR3 sequence is CASSVVSETQYF. The CDR3 nucleotides are TGTGCCAGCAGCGTAGTATCCGAGACCCAGTACTTC. Based on the CDR3 plus reference TRBV9 and TRBJ2-5, the full variable domain is DSGVTQTPKHLITATGQRVTLRCSPRSGDLSVYWYQQSLDQGLQFLIQYYNGEERAKGNILERFSAQQFPDLHSELNLSSLELGDSALYFCASSVVSETQYFGPGTRLLVL.

This chain links TRBV2 with TRBJ2-1, with a weak D call TRBD2 (5 bases). V lost 8 bases and J lost 1, with 9 bases in between. Germline-derived CDR1 and CDR2 are SNHLY and FYNNEI. The CDR3 has 13 residues. CDR3 sequence (DNA): TGTGCCAGCGGGGAGCTTTCCTACAATGAGCAGTTCTTC. Amino acid sequence: CASGELSYNEQFF. Using reference TRBV2 and TRBJ2-1 for the parts outside the CDR3, the full variable domain is EPEVTQTPSHQVTQMGQEVILRCVPISNHLYFYWYRQILGQKVEFLVSFYNNEISEKSEIFDDQFSVERPDGSNFTLKIRSTKLEDSAMYFCASGELSYNEQFFGPGTRLTVL.

The chain is built from TRBV5-6 and TRBJ2-1; D not certain. CDR1 is SGHDT, CDR2 YYEEEE, per germline. This CDR3 contains 15 residues. V was clipped by 1 base and J by 3 bases, with 11 bases between them. CDR3 DNA sequence: TGTGCCAGCAGCTTGCGACTTCCTGGCTACAATGAGCAGTTCTTC. Its protein is CASSLRLPGYNEQFF.

The genes are TRBV7-3 and TRBJ2-7, with D possibly being TRBD1 (5 bases). The germline gives CDR1 SGHTA, CDR2 FQGTGA. The V end was cut by 5 bases, the J end by 2 bases, with 16 bases between. The CDR3 has 15 residues. The CDR3 region is CASSLNGASAYEQYF. In nucleotides, the CDR3 is TGTGCCAGCAGCCTCAATGGGGCATCGGCCTACGAGCAGTACTTC.

The V call is TRBV4-1, the J call TRBJ2-7; 8 nucleotides agree with TRBD2. Trimming removed 3 bases from V and 5 bases from J; junction bases left unmatched: 12. Per the germline V gene, CDR1 is MGHRA and CDR2 is YSYEKL. The CDR3 consists of 16 residues. For the CDR3, the DNA is TGCGCCAGCAGCCATCCCGGGACTAGAAAAATCAACGAGCAGTACTTC. Amino acid sequence: CASSHPGTRKINEQYF.

The J gene is TRBJ2-4, the V gene TRBV7-2, with TRBD1 matching 7 bases. The germline V gene has CDR1 SGHTA and CDR2 FQGNSA. V lost 4 bases and J lost 1; bases outside the gene matches: 16. This CDR3 region has 19 residues. DNA of the CDR3: TGTGCCAGCAGCTCCTCCGGGACAGCCACCCATGGGGCCAAAAACATTCAGTACTTC. Its protein is CASSSSGTATHGAKNIQYF.

The genes are TRBV28 and TRBJ1-3, with D uncertain. The CDR3 sequence is 15 residues long. The V and J ends lost 2 bases and 0 bases respectively, with 8 bases between them. Germline CDR1 and CDR2: MDHEN and SYDVKM. CDR3 sequence (DNA): TGTGCCAGCAGTTTACAGGTTAGCTCTGGAAACACCATATATTTT. It encodes CASSLQVSSGNTIYF.

The V and J genes are TRBV7-2 and TRBJ2-2; possible D gene TRBD1, 5 bases. CDR1 is SGHTA, CDR2 FQGNSA, per germline. The ends were cut back, 3 bases at V and 3 bases at J, with 14 bases in the middle. CDR3 length equals 16 residues. CDR3 loop: CASSFGSWGYTGELFF. The CDR3 DNA sequence: TGTGCCAGCAGCTTTGGATCCTGGGGCTACACCGGGGAGCTGTTTTTT.

In this sample, this clone turned up once. The V gene is TRBV7-8, the J gene TRBJ1-2, with TRBD1 as a possible D gene (5 bases). The CDR3 spans 17 residues. Germline CDR1 SGHVS, CDR2 FQNEAQ. V lost 4 bases to trimming and J lost 4 bases, with 22 bases between them. The CDR3 DNA reads TGTGCCAGCAGCTCGGACGGAGGGAGGGAGAGGGGCTATGGCTACACCTTC. Protein sequence: CASSSDGGRERGYGYTF.

The gene calls are TRBV18 and TRBJ1-5; no definite D call. This CDR3 is built from 13 residues. The ends were cut back, 0 bases at V and 7 bases at J, with 7 bases in the middle. Germline CDR1 KGHSH, CDR2 LQKENI. CDR3 nucleotide sequence: TGTGCCAGCTCACCACCGGTCGGGCAGCCCCAGCATTTT. Translated, it gives CASSPPVGQPQHF.

The chain has TRBV19 and TRBJ1-1; 7 bases agree with TRBD1. Per germline, CDR1 LNHDA and CDR2 SQIVND (reference sequence). The J segment lost 1 base and the V segment lost 5 bases, leaving 4 bases of the junction unmatched. The CDR3 has 14 amino acids. CDR3 amino acids: CASSGTERNTEAFF. The CDR3 DNA reads as TGTGCCAGTAGTGGGACAGAAAGGAACACTGAAGCTTTCTTT.

This clone showed up just once. The rearrangement joins TRBV7-9 to TRBJ1-2, with 9 bases matching TRBD1. Germline V CDR1 and CDR2: SEHNR, FQNEAQ (reference sequence). After removal of 5 bases from V and 4 bases from J, the junction contained 5 bases not matched to a gene. This CDR3 is 14 amino acids long. The CDR3 DNA is TGTGCCAGCAGCCGCGGACAGGGGACCTATGGCTACACCTTC. Its translation: CASSRGQGTYGYTF.